The entry below describes one TCR beta chain. The data are from a study of immune characterization of retroperitoneal liposarcoma. CDR1 DFQATT and CDR2 SNEGSKA come from the germline V gene (reference sequence). The V gene end was trimmed by 0 bases and the J gene end by 8 bases; junction bases not matched to a gene: 14. The CDR3 has 17 residues. One entry per CDR3 protein, called by TCRdb with MiXCR from the PCR reads. This table has around 11,000 distinct CDR3 sequences, around 35% appearing once. The chain links TRBV20-1 to TRBJ1-2, with 11 bases lining up with TRBD1. This clonotype was sampled from a male donor with retroperitoneal liposarcoma. Sequencing was performed on tumor tissue. The CDR3 DNA sequence: TGCAGTGCTAGAGATCTCGCCAGGACAGGGGGCTTCGGGGGCTACACCTTC. Translation gives CSARDLARTGGFGGYTF.